This T cell receptor (beta chain) was obtained from a study of regulatory T cells in long-lasting Graves disease. About the study: Graves' cases, newly diagnosed, had used antithyroid drugs under 3 months. Study-level points and caveats: Among the persistent patients, 2,500 to 3,500 public clonotypes were shared, more than the approximately 970 shared among new patients.

This clonotype was recorded many times. Antigen unknown. Per germline, CDR1 LGHNT and CDR2 FRNRAP. Trimming cost V 1 base and J 0 bases, with 13 bases left between them. This CDR3 region has 17 residues. According to the study, TCR beta libraries were built with iRepertoire HTBI primers and CDR3-region Arm-PCR. From the multiplex PCR reads, TCRdb called clonotypes with MiXCR, one entry per CDR3 protein. This sample yields over 500,000 distinct CDR3 sequences, of which about 16% are seen a single time; approximately 12% belongs to the top ten. Regarding time point: newly diagnosed GD, antithyroid drugs for less than 3 months. PBMC RNA served as the TCR library source. Peripheral blood, roughly 8.8 milliliters of it, was drawn into EDTA tubes. In addition, the sample was reused for a study of T cells in Graves' hyperthyroidism and ophthalmopathy. That work adds: A model built on 13 V-J features separated ophthalmopathy from stable hyperthyroidism.

The specimen was peripheral blood mononuclear cells (PBMCs), collected at new diagnosis, from a patient treated with antithyroid drugs. This chain connects TRBV12-5 to TRBJ1-5; D unclear. This clonotype originated in a man younger than 30 with Graves disease. CDR3 DNA sequence: TGTGCTAGTGGTTTGGGTCGGGGTAGCGATAGCAATCAGCCCCAGCATTTT. Its protein product is CASGLGRGSDSNQPQHF.